These 19 T cell receptor beta chains share one sample of origin, sequenced in a study of human T cells and chemical hapten exposure. Each CDR3 protein is one row after TCRdb ran MiXCR on the RACE reads. The sample contains 90,000 to 120,000 distinct CDR3 sequences, approximately 11% of which appear only once. Time point here: patch test 1, 2 weeks after DPC sensitization. Treatment of the sample: therapeutic diphenylcyclopropenone sensitization with weekly scalp DPC. The sequencing used whole blood, collected in connection with sensitization to the hapten diphenylcyclopropenone (DPC). The receptors derive from a woman aged 40 to 49 with alopecia areata. Some clones in this sample may be carry-over from other donors' samples.

This clonotype occurred many times. V usage is TRBV12-3 or TRBV12-4 and J usage is TRBJ2-1, with 8 bases aligning to TRBD2. This CDR3 comprises 16 residues. V lost 0 bases, J lost 10 bases, and 11 bases stayed unmatched. CDR3 sequence reads: CASSLALSGSGGEQFF. The CDR3 DNA reads as TGTGCCAGCAGTTTAGCGTTGAGCGGGAGCGGAGGGGAGCAGTTCTTC.

For the CDR3, the DNA is TGTGCCAGCATCCCCGGGGGTCAAGATGGGCAGTTCTTC. Protein product: CASIPGGQDGQFF. V and J are TRBV2 and TRBJ2-1, with D maybe TRBD2 (6 bases). CDR1 and CDR2 from the germline V gene are SNHLY and FYNNEI. V was cut by 7 bases and J by 12 bases, with 19 bases left in between. The CDR3 totals 13 residues.

This clonotype was counted between two and nine times. This chain connects TRBV10-2 to TRBJ1-6, with D perhaps matching TRBD1 (5 bases). The CDR3 has 15 residues. Per germline, CDR1 WSHSY and CDR2 SAAADI. Trimming took off 4 bases at V and 8 bases at J, with 15 bases between the two ends. CDR3 region: CASSVTGQGDSPLHF. In DNA, the CDR3 is TGCGCCAGCAGTGTAACCGGGCAGGGTGATTCACCCCTCCACTTT.

The J gene is TRBJ2-7, the V gene TRBV2; D is perhaps TRBD2 (5 bases). Germline CDR1 and CDR2: SNHLY and FYNNEI. This CDR3 contains 12 residues. Trimming removed 4 bases at V and 9 bases at J, with 13 bases between. CDR3 sequence (DNA): TGTGCCAGCAGTGGGACTGGATGGGGGCAGTACTTC. Translating gives CASSGTGWGQYF.

Worth noting for this clonotype: A much larger clonotype is one base distant, so this may be a read error. This chain uses TRBV6-2 or TRBV6-3 with TRBJ1-5, with D unresolved. This CDR3 spans 15 amino acids. Trimming took off 4 bases at V and 3 bases at J, with 13 bases between the two ends. The germline V gene has CDR1 MNHEY and CDR2 SVGEGT. The CDR3 DNA follows: TGTGCCAGCAGTTGCTCGAGGCAGTACAATCAGCCCCAGCATTTT. This codes for CASSCSRQYNQPQHF.

The table lists this clonotype with a few counts. The chain employs TRBV19 and TRBJ2-6, with 9 positions matching TRBD1. The V gene's germline CDR1 is LNHDA and CDR2 SQIVND (reference sequence). CDR3 length: 17 amino acids. V dropped 7 bases and J dropped 2; count of bases not matched to a gene: 9. CDR3 sequence reads: CASTPGQGFPGANVLTF. CDR3 nucleotide sequence: TGTGCCAGTACCCCGGGACAGGGATTTCCTGGGGCCAACGTCCTGACTTTC.

This clonotype was observed a handful of times. CDR3 nucleotide sequence: TGTGCCAGCAGCGTGCGACTAGCAAATACGCAGTATTTT. This translates into CASSVRLANTQYF. The chain employs TRBV7-2 and TRBJ2-3; 7 nucleotides agree with TRBD2. CDR3 size: 13 residues. V lost 5 bases to trimming and J lost 7 bases; unmatched junction nucleotides: 6. In germline, CDR1 is SGHTA, CDR2 FQGNSA.

The genes are TRBV5-4 and TRBJ1-2, with a weak D call TRBD1 (6 bases). V gave up 0 bases and J gave up 6 bases, with 9 bases separating them. Germline CDR1 and CDR2: SGHNT and YYREEE (reference sequence). This CDR3 region has 13 residues. The DNA for the CDR3 is TGTGCCAGCAGCTTGGACAGGGATAATGGCTACACCTTC. Protein: CASSLDRDNGYTF.

This clonotype was found many times. The chain carries TRBV28 and TRBJ2-2; D possibly matches TRBD1 or TRBD2 (5 bases each). Germline CDR1 reads MDHEN; CDR2 reads SYDVKM. Trimming removed 4 bases at V and 11 bases at J, with 14 bases between. The CDR3 extends over 13 amino acids. The CDR3 DNA sequence: TGTGCCAGCAGTTATAGGGACCCCCGCGAGCTGTTTTTT. Its translation: CASSYRDPRELFF.

This clonotype was counted a few times. The V call is TRBV18, the J call TRBJ2-1; D is ambiguous. This CDR3 is 14 amino acids long. The V end was cut by 3 bases, the J end by 8 bases, with 14 bases between. CDR1 is KGHSH, CDR2 LQKENI, per germline. The CDR3 region has the DNA TGTGCCAGCTCACCTAGGGTTAGTACCGATGAGCAGTTCTTC. Translating it yields CASSPRVSTDEQFF.

This clonotype was seen at least ten times. This chain joins TRBV2 and TRBJ1-3; D remains ambiguous. The V gene's germline CDR1 is SNHLY and CDR2 FYNNEI. V was trimmed by 3 bases and J by 0 bases, leaving 12 bases between them. The CDR3 contains 16 residues. The CDR3, as DNA: TGTGCCAGCAGTGATCGGCATTTTCTCTCTGGAAACACCATATATTTT. Protein sequence: CASSDRHFLSGNTIYF.

The V call is TRBV19, the J call TRBJ1-2; TRBD1 aligns across 8 bases. This CDR3 region has 14 residues. V gave up 4 bases and J gave up 4 bases; unmatched junction bases: 5. Germline lookup yields CDR1 LNHDA and CDR2 SQIVND (reference sequence). This CDR3 is CASSSAGTGYGYTF. CDR3 coding DNA: TGTGCCAGTAGTAGCGCCGGGACAGGCTATGGCTACACCTTC.

At least ten counts were recorded for this clonotype. This chain joins TRBV6-6 and TRBJ2-2; the D gene is possibly TRBD1 (7 bases). There are 16 residues in the CDR3. Germline CDR1 reads MNHNY; CDR2 reads SVGAGI (reference sequence). V lost 0 bases and J 8 bases, leaving 16 bases between the germline ends. The DNA for the CDR3 is TGTGCCAGCAGTTACTCCGGGGGACAGCCGGGAGGGGAGCTGTTTTTT. This codes for CASSYSGGQPGGELFF.

This clonotype was seen at least ten times. The J gene is TRBJ1-2, the V gene TRBV30; D perhaps matches TRBD1 (5 bases). V was clipped by 4 bases and J by 8 bases, with 20 bases between them. Per germline, CDR1 GTSNPN and CDR2 SVGIG (reference sequence). The CDR3 has 14 amino acids. DNA of the CDR3: TGTGCCTGGATAACGCCCTCGAACAGGCGGGGCTACACCTTC. Protein sequence: CAWITPSNRRGYTF.

This clonotype was recorded a few times. The gene calls are TRBV20-1 and TRBJ2-5; 10 bases are a match to TRBD2. The V gene end was trimmed by 3 bases and the J gene end by 7 bases; junction bases not matched to a gene: 8. The CDR3 contains 14 residues. Germline CDR1 reads DFQATT; CDR2 reads SNEGSKA (reference sequence). CDR3 coding DNA: TGCAGTGCTAGCGTCAGCGGGGGGGCGGGGACCCAGTACTTC. It is translated as CSASVSGGAGTQYF.

V is TRBV9 and J is TRBJ1-6; D remains unclear. This CDR3 region has 14 residues. Trimming took 3 bases from V and 8 from J, leaving 12 bases between them. From germline, CDR1 is SGDLS and CDR2 YYNGEE. CDR3 in amino acids: CASSGRTSDSPLHF. DNA of the CDR3: TGTGCCAGCAGCGGCCGTACCTCGGATTCACCCCTCCACTTT.

V and J are TRBV5-5 and TRBJ2-7; weak D call: TRBD1 (5 bases). The CDR3 covers 16 residues. Germline-derived CDR1 and CDR2 are SGHKS and YYEKEE (reference sequence). Trimming took 0 bases from V and 0 from J, leaving 13 bases between them. CDR3 DNA: TGTGCCAGCAGCTTGGACAGGCCCTCCTACTCCTACGAGCAGTACTTC. The encoded protein is CASSLDRPSYSYEQYF.

This clonotype has more than one count but fewer than ten. Relative to the germline gene, one junction end is altered; a read error may explain this. The chain carries TRBV5-5 and TRBJ1-1, with 7 bases that match TRBD1. Germline CDR1 and CDR2: SGHKS and YYEKEE (reference sequence). The CDR3 contains 14 residues. The CDR3 protein is CASTLTGWSTEAFF. CDR3 in DNA: TGTGCCAGCACCTTGACAGGGTGGAGCACTGAAGCTTTCTTT.

There are a few counts of this clonotype. V gene TRBV4-1 combines with J gene TRBJ2-7, with no clear D. Germline V gives CDR1 MGHRA, CDR2 YSYEKL. The CDR3 covers 13 residues. The V end lost 1 base, the J end lost 1 base, and 5 bases lay between the germline ends. The CDR3 DNA is TGCGCCAGCAGCCAAGTTTCATCCTACGAGCAGTACTTC. The encoded protein is CASSQVSSYEQYF.